Below, 25 T cell receptor beta chains from the same sample are listed, as sequenced in a study of T cells in narcolepsy. Sequencing used immunoSEQ multiplex PCR; TCRdb keeps in-frame clones, though not all of them. In the table there are roughly 25,000 clones, around 85% of which are singletons. Material: memory (CD45RA-) CD4+ T cells from blood. These receptors came from a human donor in good health.

The CDR3 coding sequence is TGTGCCAGCAGCTCTAGGGACGGGAACGAGCAGTACTTC. Residues: CASSSRDGNEQYF. This chain links TRBV11-3 with TRBJ2-7, with D perhaps being TRBD1 or TRBD2 (5 bases each). The CDR3 consists of 13 residues. From germline, CDR1 is SGHNT and CDR2 YENEEA. Trimming pared 4 bases from V and 5 bases from J, leaving 12 bases between. The full variable domain, rest sourced from reference TRBV11-3 and TRBJ2-7, is EAGVVQSPRYKIIEKKQPVAFWCNPISGHNTLYWYLQNLGQGPELLIRYENEEAVDDSQLPKDRFSAERLKGVDSTLKIQPAELGDSAVYLCASSSRDGNEQYFGPGTRLTVT.

This sequence joins TRBV7-9 and TRBJ1-6; D uncertain. From germline, CDR1 is SEHNR and CDR2 FQNEAQ (reference sequence). Trimming took off 1 base at V and 7 bases at J, with 5 bases between the two ends. The CDR3 loop spans 13 amino acids. CDR3 nucleotide sequence: TGTGCCAGCAGCTTAGAACAGAATTCACCCCTCCACTTT. It is translated as CASSLEQNSPLHF.

Details on this clone: An end of the junction differs from the germline gene, which may be a read error. This chain uses TRBV7-7 with TRBJ2-5, with D unclear. The CDR3 sequence is 15 residues long. The V gene's germline CDR1 is SSHAT and CDR2 FNYEAQ (reference sequence). The CDR3 loop is CASSLGRTFQETQYF. CDR3 DNA sequence: TGTGCTAGCAGCTTAGGGCGGACGTTCCAAGAGACCCAGTACTTC.

The chain is built from TRBV30 and TRBJ2-5, with a possible D match to TRBD1 (6 bases). Germline V lookup: CDR1 GTSNPN, CDR2 SVGIG (reference sequence). The length of the CDR3 is 13 residues. Trimming took off 5 bases at V and 5 bases at J, with 15 bases between the two ends. CDR3 bases: TGTGCCTGGTCCGTGCGTCAGGGGGAGACCCAGTACTTC. It translates to CAWSVRQGETQYF.

CDR3 nucleotide sequence: TGTGCTCATCCCTGGAGACATTGTGCAACTAATGAAAAACTGTTTTTT. Translating it yields CAHPWRHCATNEKLFF. The gene calls are TRBV10-3 and TRBJ1-4, with unresolved D. This CDR3 spans 16 amino acids. The germline V gene has CDR1 ENHRY and CDR2 SYGVKD.

This chain connects TRBV30 to TRBJ1-5; D is perhaps TRBD1 (5 bases). Germline CDR1 reads GTSNPN; CDR2 reads SVGIG (reference sequence). The CDR3 runs 15 residues. V lost 0 bases and J lost 9, with 18 bases in between. The CDR3 region is CAWSVRPSGQGPQHF. The CDR3, as DNA: TGTGCCTGGAGTGTACGACCGTCGGGGCAGGGGCCCCAGCATTTT.

The chain has TRBV19 and TRBJ1-1; perhaps TRBD1 as D (5 bases). Trimming shortened V by 4 bases and J by 1 base, and 13 bases separated the two germline ends. The CDR3 is 15 amino acids. The V gene's germline CDR1 is LNHDA and CDR2 SQIVND (reference sequence). The CDR3 sequence is CASSTRQLGNTEAFF. The CDR3 DNA reads TGTGCCAGTAGTACCCGACAGTTGGGGAACACTGAAGCTTTCTTT.

The rearrangement joins TRBV29-1 to TRBJ2-7, with D maybe TRBD2 (6 bases). The CDR3 length is 14 residues. Per germline, CDR1 SQVTM and CDR2 ANQGSEA. Trimming took 5 bases from V and 3 from J, leaving 17 bases between them. The CDR3 nucleotides read TGCAGCGTTAAAGGGGCGGGAAGTGGCTACGAGCAGTACTTC. Residues: CSVKGAGSGYEQYF.

The chain has TRBV7-2 and TRBJ2-7, with a possible D match to TRBD1 (7 bases). Trimming stripped 1 base from V and 4 bases from J, with 11 bases between. CDR3 length: 14 residues. Germline CDR1 reads SGHTA; CDR2 reads FQGNSA. In DNA, the CDR3 is TGTGCCAGCAGCTTAGGCCCAGGGGGGTACGAGCAGTACTTC. Protein sequence: CASSLGPGGYEQYF.

CDR3 sequence (DNA): TGTGCCAGCATCGACAGGAATAGCAATCAGCCCCAGCATTTT. It encodes CASIDRNSNQPQHF. V usage is TRBV6-6 and J usage is TRBJ1-5; D perhaps matches TRBD1 (6 bases). CDR1 is MNHNY and CDR2 is SVGAGI in the germline V gene (reference sequence). The length of the CDR3 is 14 residues. The V gene lost 7 bases and the J gene lost 0 bases, with 10 bases spanning the gap.

This clone came up once. This chain links TRBV27 with TRBJ2-2; D possibly corresponds to TRBD1 (5 bases). The germline CDR1 and CDR2 sequences are MNHEY and SMNVEV (reference sequence). This CDR3 has 17 residues. V lost 0 bases and J lost 4, with 15 bases in between. The CDR3 is CASSLSPSTAITGELFF. CDR3 DNA: TGTGCCAGCAGTTTATCCCCCTCGACAGCAATCACCGGGGAGCTGTTTTTT.

This clone was observed a single time. Additional DNA sequences in this sample encode the identical CDR3. The chain recombines TRBV6-5 with TRBJ2-7; 9 nucleotides align to TRBD2. The CDR3 is 15 residues long. The V gene end was trimmed by 6 bases and the J gene end by 3 bases; junction bases not matched to a gene: 9. From germline, CDR1 is MNHEY and CDR2 SVGAGI. For the CDR3, the DNA is TGTGCCAGCAGACGTGGGCTAGCGGGGCTCTACGAGCAGTACTTC. It yields the protein CASRRGLAGLYEQYF.

This clone was seen a single time. The same CDR3 also results from other DNA sequences found in this sample. CDR3 protein: CASSQGGGAGNEQFF. In DNA, the CDR3 is TGTGCCAGCAGCCAAGGGGGAGGGGCGGGCAATGAGCAGTTCTTC. This rearrangement joins TRBV4-2 to TRBJ2-1; 7 positions agree with TRBD2. CDR3 length: 15 amino acids. Germline V gene sequence: CDR1 LGHNA, CDR2 YNFKEQ. V lost 1 base, J lost 6 bases, and 6 bases stayed unmatched.

The chain carries TRBV28 and TRBJ1-2, with D possibly matching TRBD1 (5 bases). CDR3 length equals 13 residues. Trimming took off 10 bases at V and 2 bases at J, with 14 bases between the two ends. CDR1 MDHEN and CDR2 SYDVKM come from the germline V gene. This CDR3 reads CAITYRGNYGYTF. The CDR3 bases are TGTGCCATCACATATCGGGGGAACTATGGCTACACCTTC.

This clone has a single count. The CDR3 DNA reads as TGTGCCAGCAGCTTAGAGCCGGGGAACACCATATATTTT. It specifies CASSLEPGNTIYF. The V gene is TRBV11-2, the J gene TRBJ1-3, with D hard to call. Germline V gene data show CDR1 as SGHAT and CDR2 as FQNNGV. V shed 0 bases and J shed 7 bases, with 7 bases lying between them. The CDR3 is 13 amino acids.

J is TRBJ1-5 and V is TRBV27; 7 bases match TRBD1. Germline V gene sequence: CDR1 MNHEY, CDR2 SMNVEV (reference sequence). This CDR3 is built from 15 residues. The V gene end was trimmed by 4 bases and the J gene end by 0 bases; junction bases not matched to a gene: 3. CDR3 DNA: TGTGCCAGCAGTTCGGACAGGTATAGCAATCAGCCCCAGCATTTT. This translates into CASSSDRYSNQPQHF.

This chain joins TRBV5-6 and TRBJ2-5; D unclear. V lost 2 bases and J 3 bases, leaving 11 bases between the germline ends. The CDR3 has 14 amino acids. Germline V gene sequence: CDR1 SGHDT, CDR2 YYEEEE. CDR3 sequence: CASSLSGRKETQYF. The CDR3 DNA sequence: TGTGCCAGCAGCTTATCGGGCCGAAAAGAGACCCAGTACTTC.

The chain links TRBV19 to TRBJ1-2, with D maybe TRBD1 (6 bases). Trimming took off 6 bases at V and 3 bases at J, with 14 bases between the two ends. The length of the CDR3 is 14 residues. From germline, CDR1 is LNHDA and CDR2 SQIVND (reference sequence). The CDR3, as DNA: TGTGCCAGTAGAGGGGGAACAGGGCACTATGGCTACACCTTC. Translation: CASRGGTGHYGYTF.

The V gene is TRBV15, the J gene TRBJ1-4, with D possibly matching TRBD1 (5 bases). This CDR3 contains 13 residues. V lost 0 bases, J lost 8 bases, and 7 bases lay in between. CDR1 and CDR2 from the germline V gene are LNHNV and YYDKDF (reference sequence). The CDR3 is CATSRDRGEKLFF. The CDR3 DNA follows: TGTGCCACCAGCAGAGATCGGGGGGAAAAACTGTTTTTT.

CDR3 nucleotides: TGTGCCAGCAGTTCGGGACAGGGGGCGCTGGGCAATCAGCCCCAGCATTTT. Its translation is CASSSGQGALGNQPQHF. V and J are TRBV27 and TRBJ1-5, with 12 bases lining up with TRBD1. There are 17 residues in the CDR3. The germline CDR1 and CDR2 sequences are MNHEY and SMNVEV (reference sequence). V shed 4 bases and J 2 bases; nucleotides not matched to a gene: 6.

V usage is TRBV10-1 and J usage is TRBJ2-3, with 12 bases fitting TRBD2. Germline-derived CDR1 and CDR2 are WNHNN and SYGVQD (reference sequence). With V trimmed by 2 bases and J by 9 bases, 6 bases remained unmatched. The length of the CDR3 is 15 residues. DNA of the CDR3: TGCGCCAGCAGTGAGGGTCGACTAGCGGGAGACACGCAGTATTTT. Protein sequence: CASSEGRLAGDTQYF.

The table lists this clone with a count of one. The chain carries TRBV9 and TRBJ1-2, with D hard to call. Germline CDR1 SGDLS, CDR2 YYNGEE. This CDR3 region has 18 residues. Trimming removed 1 base at V and 2 bases at J, with 21 bases between. The CDR3 DNA sequence: TGTGCCAGCAGCGTACAATCTAGGTGGGTCACCAGGAACTATGGCTACACCTTC. Its translation is CASSVQSRWVTRNYGYTF.

This sequence joins TRBV10-3 and TRBJ1-2, with TRBD1 matching 7 bases. The CDR3 contains 13 residues. Per germline, CDR1 ENHRY and CDR2 SYGVKD. V gave up 10 bases and J gave up 0 bases; unmatched junction bases: 5. CDR3 sequence reads: CATRTGANYGYTF. CDR3 nucleotides: TGTGCCACCCGGACAGGAGCTAACTATGGCTACACCTTC.

The V gene is TRBV5-1, the J gene TRBJ2-2, with D tentatively TRBD2 (7 bases). The CDR3 covers 15 residues. V gave up 4 bases and J gave up 8 bases, with 18 bases separating them. From germline, CDR1 is SGHRS and CDR2 YFSETQ. CDR3 sequence: CASSTGQPGRGELFF. CDR3 sequence (DNA): TGCGCCAGCAGCACCGGACAGCCCGGGAGGGGGGAGCTGTTTTTT.

The chain combines TRBV28 with TRBJ1-2; tentative D call: TRBD1 (5 bases). The V end lost 5 bases, the J end lost 4 bases, and 8 bases lay between the germline ends. Germline V lookup: CDR1 MDHEN, CDR2 SYDVKM. This CDR3 region has 12 residues. CDR3 region: CASSQQVYGYTF. The CDR3 region has the DNA TGTGCCAGCAGTCAACAGGTCTATGGCTACACCTTC.